Sequencing of this TCR beta chain was carried out in a study of blood T cell repertoires in COVID-19. Study at large: The samples span acute and convalescent COVID-19 from the United States, Italy and Spain.

Trimming cost V 6 bases and J 4 bases; bases outside gene matches: 7. The length of the CDR3 is 14 residues. CDR1 and CDR2 from the germline V gene are SGHTA and FQGNSA. Assay: immunoSEQ multiplex PCR; the TCRdb copy retains only in-frame clones and omits some. The sample carries about 190,000 clones, more than 60% recorded once. The chain has TRBV7-2 and TRBJ2-7; 9 bases map to TRBD1. The sequence was collected from a man aged 45 to 65 who had recovered from COVID-19. Sequenced sample: peripheral blood. CDR3 protein: CASSTQGALYEQYF. In DNA, the CDR3 is TGTGCCAGCAGTACACAGGGGGCACTTTACGAGCAGTACTTC.